This T cell receptor (beta chain) was identified in a study of blood T cell repertoires in COVID-19. Overall study context: Donors in the United States, Italy and Spain gave samples during acute or convalescent COVID-19. PBMCs, B-cell-depleted T cells, or T cells were the source of the cDNA or gDNA that made up the material.

Germline CDR1 reads GTSNPN; CDR2 reads SVGIG (reference sequence). The length of the CDR3 is 17 residues. The ends lost 3 bases at V and 6 bases at J; junction bases unmatched: 12. In the authors' workflow: Amplification from reference gene primers served as the basis for estimated nucleated cell counts. Profiling relied on immunoSEQ multiplex PCR, and the TCRdb table lists in-frame clones only, not all of them. V, J and clone size were drawn from that table, and D and trimming were deduced from the DNA. Altogether 99,000 or so clones are present, roughly 85% being singletons, with the ten largest covering around 4.5%.

This TCR was recovered from a man aged 50 or older with acute or convalescent COVID-19. Sample: peripheral blood. The rearrangement joins TRBV30 to TRBJ2-3, with TRBD2 identical over 13 bases. DNA for the CDR3: TGTGCCTGGAGCCCCACACGGACTAGCGGGAGAGGGGATACGCAGTATTTT. Translation gives CAWSPTRTSGRGDTQYF.